The 29 T cell receptor beta chains presented below share a single source sample, sequenced in a study of post-analysis software for immune sequencing data. Regarding the study as a whole: TRBV5-6, TRBV5-1 and TRBV20-1 were among roughly five TRBV segments more frequent in patients than controls.

Prepared TCR beta cDNA libraries contained unique molecular identifiers. Each CDR3 protein gets one entry after TCRdb re-called the PCR reads with MiXCR. The table records 150,000 to 200,000 distinct CDR3 sequences, over 25% of them present only once. These receptors lack a known antigen. Specimen: blood. Receptors originate from a girl under 18 with multiple sclerosis.

The chain joins TRBV7-9 to TRBJ2-1; 7 positions agree with TRBD1. Germline V gives CDR1 SEHNR, CDR2 FQNEAQ (reference sequence). J lost 0 bases, V lost 5 bases, and 4 bases had no gene match. The CDR3 contains 15 residues. CDR3 loop: CASSPRQGSYNEQFF. CDR3 DNA: TGTGCCAGCAGCCCTCGACAGGGCTCCTACAATGAGCAGTTCTTC. The full variable domain, rest sourced from reference TRBV7-9 and TRBJ2-1, is DTGVSQNPRHKITKRGQNVTFRCDPISEHNRLYWYRQTLGQGPEFLTYFQNEAQLEKSRLLSDRFSAERPKGSFSTLEIQRTEQGDSAMYLCASSPRQGSYNEQFFGPGTRLTVL.

Turning to this clonotype: Germline is not matched at one junction end, which may reflect a read error. The rearrangement joins TRBV5-1 to TRBJ1-1; D might be TRBD1 (6 bases). Germline V CDR1 and CDR2: SGHRS, YFSETQ. The CDR3 covers 13 residues. The CDR3 DNA is TGCGCCAGCAGCCATACAGGGAACACTGGAGCTTTCTTT. This sequence encodes CASSHTGNTGAFF.

The chain combines TRBV10-3 with TRBJ2-5; TRBD2 agrees at 10 bases. The J segment lost 2 bases and the V segment lost 4 bases, leaving 7 bases of the junction unmatched. CDR3 size: 16 residues. From germline, CDR1 is ENHRY and CDR2 SYGVKD. CDR3 DNA: TGTGCCATCAGTGGTAGGGGACTAGCGTCACAAGAGACCCAGTACTTC. It specifies CAISGRGLASQETQYF.

About this clonotype: This may be a read error: a much more frequent sequence differs by one nucleotide. V usage is TRBV11-1 and J usage is TRBJ2-1, with a tentative D call TRBD1 (5 bases). Matching the DNA end better, TRBJ2-7 makes the J call doubtful. The CDR3 is 14 amino acids. The V gene's germline CDR1 is SGHAT and CDR2 FQDESV (reference sequence). CDR3 amino acids: CASSSDSIYNEQYF. The CDR3 region has the DNA TGTGCCAGCAGCTCCGACAGCATCTACAATGAGCAGTACTTC.

This rearrangement joins TRBV27 to TRBJ1-4; D is possibly TRBD1 (5 bases). The V end lost 2 bases, the J end lost 11 bases, and 15 bases lay between the germline ends. The germline V gene encodes CDR1 MNHEY and CDR2 SMNVEV (reference sequence). The length of the CDR3 is 14 residues. In DNA, the CDR3 is TGTGCCAGCAGTTTAGAGAGGGGTCATGGGAAACTGTTTTTT. Its translation is CASSLERGHGKLFF. The full variable domain, in which reference TRBV27 and TRBJ1-4 provide the parts outside the CDR3, is EAQVTQNPRYLITVTGKKLTVTCSQNMNHEYMSWYRQDPGLGLRQIYYSMNVEVTDKGDVPEGYKVSRKEKRNFPLILESPSPNQTSLYFCASSLERGHGKLFFGSGTQLSVL.

CDR3 amino acids: CSAKAGTTLTGELFF. The CDR3 nucleotides read TGCAGTGCTAAAGCCGGGACTACCCTCACCGGGGAGCTGTTTTTT. V is TRBV20-1 and J is TRBJ2-2; TRBD2 matches at 7 bases. The CDR3 runs 15 residues. V trimming: 4 bases; J trimming: 4 bases; junction bases outside the gene matches: 9. CDR1 and CDR2 (germline): DFQATT, SNEGSKA (reference sequence).

This clonotype was observed a handful of times. A much larger clone sits a single nucleotide away, making a read error possible. This sequence joins TRBV10-2 and TRBJ2-7; TRBD2 might be the D (5 bases). V dropped 7 bases and J dropped 0 bases, with 13 bases sitting between them. The CDR3 runs to 14 residues. Germline V lookup: CDR1 WSHSY, CDR2 SAAADI. The CDR3, as DNA: TGCGCCAGCAAAGTCGGCACTAGCTCCTACGAGCAGTACTTC. Its translation is CASKVGTSSYEQYF.

A few counts support this clonotype. The chain has TRBV29-1 and TRBJ2-7; no firm D call. The CDR3 has 14 amino acids. Deletions cut 4 bases from V and 2 bases from J, with 15 bases between. Germline CDR1 SQVTM, CDR2 ANQGSEA. The CDR3 DNA reads as TGCAGCGTTGGAGATGGTAACCCGACCTACGAGCAGTACTTC. Its protein product is CSVGDGNPTYEQYF.

This chain joins TRBV20-1 and TRBJ2-5, with D unresolved. V gave up 3 bases and J gave up 5 bases, with 16 bases separating them. From germline, CDR1 is DFQATT and CDR2 SNEGSKA (reference sequence). This CDR3 comprises 14 residues. CDR3: CSARDVGAWETQYF. In DNA, the CDR3 is TGCAGTGCTAGGGACGTCGGAGCGTGGGAGACCCAGTACTTC.

This clonotype was seen more than once but under ten times. The chain uses TRBV27 and TRBJ1-5; 7 bases fit TRBD1. J was trimmed by 3 bases and V by 5 bases; bases with no gene match: 10. The CDR3 totals 16 residues. Germline assignment: CDR1 MNHEY and CDR2 SMNVEV (reference sequence). The CDR3 DNA is TGTGCCAGCAGTCGACAGGGTTCGGGTTACAATCAGCCCCAGCATTTT. The encoded protein is CASSRQGSGYNQPQHF.

The rearrangement joins TRBV6-1 to TRBJ2-7; 7 positions agree with TRBD1. Germline V gene data show CDR1 as MNHNS and CDR2 as SASEGT. The CDR3 sequence is 13 residues long. The V and J ends lost 9 bases and 5 bases, in that order; junction bases with no gene match: 10. For the CDR3, the DNA is TGTGCCAGTTGCGACAGGGCCGGGAACGAGCAGTACTTC. Amino acid sequence: CASCDRAGNEQYF.

With respect to this clonotype: This may be a read error: a much more frequent sequence differs by one nucleotide. V and J are TRBV5-1 and TRBJ2-5; D remains unclear. TRBJ2-7 explains the end of the DNA better; the J call may be wrong. Per the germline V gene, CDR1 is SGHRS and CDR2 is YFSETQ. This CDR3 has 14 amino acids. The DNA for the CDR3 is TGCGCCAGCAGCCTAACGGCTGCTACTCCCGAGCAGTACTTC. Translated: CASSLTAATPEQYF.

The chain links TRBV3-1 to TRBJ2-1; D may be TRBD1 or TRBD2 (5 bases each). Germline values: CDR1 LGHDT, CDR2 YNNKEL (reference sequence). The CDR3 loop spans 14 amino acids. Trimming removed 1 base from V and 9 bases from J, with 13 bases in between. Here the CDR3 reads CASSQGLEGPEQFF. For the CDR3, the DNA is TGTGCCAGCAGCCAAGGATTAGAGGGGCCTGAGCAGTTCTTC.

This clonotype has a count of ten or more. The chain recombines TRBV5-1 with TRBJ1-4; 7 bases agree with TRBD1. The germline CDR1 and CDR2 sequences are SGHRS and YFSETQ. The CDR3 is 16 residues long. V trimming: 3 bases; J trimming: 0 bases; junction bases outside the gene matches: 5. The CDR3, as DNA: TGCGCCAGCAGCTGGGACAGACAAGCAACTAATGAAAAACTGTTTTTT. This gives the protein CASSWDRQATNEKLFF.

The table lists this clonotype with a few counts. The chain couples TRBV3-1 to TRBJ2-1; D is undetermined. The CDR3 length is 15 residues. The V end lost 1 base, the J end lost 4 bases, and 11 bases lay between the germline ends. Germline lookup yields CDR1 LGHDT and CDR2 YNNKEL (reference sequence). The CDR3 DNA is TGTGCCAGCAGCCAAGTACCGTTTGGGTACAATGAGCAGTTCTTC. It is translated as CASSQVPFGYNEQFF.

V is TRBV4-1 and J is TRBJ2-7, with TRBD1 as a possible D gene (5 bases). Germline loops: CDR1 MGHRA, CDR2 YSYEKL. V gave up 5 bases and J gave up 6 bases, with 20 bases separating them. This CDR3 is built from 15 residues. The CDR3 DNA follows: TGCGCCAGCAGCTTATACACCGAAGGGGTCGTCGAGCAGTACTTC. Translating it yields CASSLYTEGVVEQYF.

Points on this clonotype: Compared with germline, one end of the junction differs, possibly owing to a read error. The chain carries TRBV5-1 and TRBJ1-2; D is perhaps TRBD1 (5 bases). The CDR3 has 17 amino acids. Germline V CDR1 and CDR2: SGHRS, YFSETQ. The CDR3 DNA is TGCGCCAGCAGCTTGGGATTACAGGAGATAGCTAACCATGGCTACACCTTC. It yields the protein CASSLGLQEIANHGYTF.

This clonotype turned up a few times. The rearrangement joins TRBV20-1 to TRBJ2-3; 10 positions match TRBD2. The germline V gene encodes CDR1 DFQATT and CDR2 SNEGSKA (reference sequence). There are 15 residues in the CDR3. J gave up 2 bases and V 5 bases, and 7 bases lay outside the gene matches. The CDR3 sequence: CSAEAGTSVTDTQYF. CDR3 nucleotide sequence: TGCAGTGCTGAGGCCGGGACTAGCGTCACAGATACGCAGTATTTT.

This clonotype was detected ten times or more. This chain links TRBV7-9 with TRBJ2-1; D is possibly TRBD1 or TRBD2 (5 bases each). V dropped 5 bases and J dropped 3 bases, with 14 bases sitting between them. The CDR3 loop spans 15 amino acids. CDR1 SEHNR and CDR2 FQNEAQ come from the germline V gene (reference sequence). CDR3: CASSPRDAYYNEQFF. For the CDR3, the DNA is TGTGCCAGCAGCCCCCGGGACGCTTACTACAATGAGCAGTTCTTC.

The chain is built from TRBV20-1 and TRBJ2-7; perhaps TRBD2 as D (5 bases). Germline lookup yields CDR1 DFQATT and CDR2 SNEGSKA (reference sequence). This CDR3 region has 12 residues. V was shortened by 6 bases and J by 7 bases, with 16 bases between the two germline ends. Written as DNA, the CDR3 is TGCAGTGCCACGAAGGGAGTTGGTGAGCAGTACTTC. Translation gives CSATKGVGEQYF.

DNA for the CDR3: TGTGCCAGCAGCCTACTAGCGGGACGACTAGTCAATGAGCAGTTCTTC. Residues: CASSLLAGRLVNEQFF. The chain carries TRBV7-9 and TRBJ2-1; 10 nucleotides line up with TRBD2. Germline CDR1 SEHNR, CDR2 FQNEAQ (reference sequence). This CDR3 is built from 16 residues. J was trimmed by 6 bases and V by 5 bases; bases with no gene match: 10.

Many counts were recorded for this clonotype. The gene calls are TRBV20-1 and TRBJ2-7; a weak D match, TRBD2 (5 bases). Germline V gene sequence: CDR1 DFQATT, CDR2 SNEGSKA (reference sequence). Trimming removed 0 bases from V and 1 base from J, with 10 bases in between. The CDR3 totals 14 residues. CDR3 residues: CSARDTEVSYEQYF. In nucleotides, the CDR3 is TGCAGTGCTAGAGACACGGAGGTATCCTACGAGCAGTACTTC.

This clonotype has at least ten counts. This chain uses TRBV20-1 with TRBJ2-5; 11 bases are a match to TRBD2. The CDR3 spans 14 residues. V shed 5 bases and J 2 bases; nucleotides not matched to a gene: 4. Germline CDR1 is DFQATT and CDR2 is SNEGSKA (reference sequence). CDR3 DNA sequence: TGCAGTGCTTGCACTAGCGGGGGACAAGAGACCCAGTACTTC. Protein: CSACTSGGQETQYF.

This clonotype was counted at least ten times. The V gene is TRBV4-1, the J gene TRBJ1-2; TRBD1 is a possible D gene (5 bases). Trimming took off 3 bases at V and 8 bases at J, with 10 bases between the two ends. This CDR3 has 12 amino acids. Per the germline V gene, CDR1 is MGHRA and CDR2 is YSYEKL. CDR3 sequence: CASSQAGYGYTF. In nucleotides, the CDR3 is TGCGCCAGCAGCCAGGCAGGGTACGGCTACACCTTC.

The chain recombines TRBV14 with TRBJ2-5, with a weak D call TRBD2 (6 bases). Germline CDR1 SGHDN, CDR2 FVKESK. The V end was cut by 8 bases, the J end by 5 bases, with 15 bases between. This CDR3 contains 13 residues. The CDR3 protein is CASRVADGETQYF. DNA of the CDR3: TGTGCCAGCCGAGTAGCGGACGGGGAGACCCAGTACTTC.

This clonotype was seen ten or more times. The V call is TRBV20-1, the J call TRBJ2-7; TRBD2 agrees at 15 bases. CDR3 length equals 18 residues. Germline-derived CDR1 and CDR2 are DFQATT and SNEGSKA (reference sequence). The junction had 9 bases not matched to a gene; V was cut back by 1 base and J by 2 bases. The CDR3 sequence: CSARGVPGLAGGTYEQYF. The CDR3 DNA follows: TGCAGTGCTAGAGGAGTCCCTGGACTAGCGGGAGGGACCTACGAGCAGTACTTC.

This clonotype showed up just once. This could be a read error, since a much larger clone is one nucleotide away. J is TRBJ2-5 and V is TRBV29-1; weak D call: TRBD2 (6 bases). V gave up 6 bases and J gave up 11 bases, with 22 bases separating them. Germline V gene lookup returns CDR1 SQVTM and CDR2 ANQGSEA. The CDR3 has 13 residues. The CDR3 region has the DNA TGCAGCGTCGGGACTCTTGGGCGGAATGAGCAGTACTTC. Translation gives CSVGTLGRNEQYF.

This clonotype was counted only a few times. The gene calls are TRBV4-1 and TRBJ1-2; D remains ambiguous. Germline lookup yields CDR1 MGHRA and CDR2 YSYEKL. V was shortened by 0 bases and J by 4 bases, with 6 bases between the two germline ends. The CDR3 extends over 13 amino acids. The CDR3 loop reads CASSQESGYGYTF. The DNA of the CDR3 is TGCGCCAGCAGCCAAGAAAGCGGCTATGGCTACACCTTC.

The rearrangement uses TRBV5-5 and TRBJ1-2; D is perhaps TRBD1 (5 bases). The germline V gene has CDR1 SGHKS and CDR2 YYEKEE (reference sequence). V was shortened by 6 bases and J by 4 bases, with 16 bases between the two germline ends. This CDR3 has 14 amino acids. In nucleotides, the CDR3 is TGTGCCAGCACCGTGGGGGACTCCAGCTATGGCTACACCTTC. This encodes CASTVGDSSYGYTF.